These 13 T cell receptor beta chains share one sample of origin, sequenced in a study of cytotoxic CD8 clonotypes in ibrutinib-treated CLL. TCRdb's table, derived via immunoSEQ multiplex PCR, lists solely in-frame clones and lacks some. The data hold about 200,000 clones, with roughly three quarters observed a single time. Sample: PBMCs, taken after 12 months of ibrutinib treatment. Receptors were obtained from a human donor with chronic lymphocytic leukemia.

The CDR3 region has the DNA TGCAGCGTCGACAGGGTAGCCCAAGAGACCCAGTACTTC. Translation: CSVDRVAQETQYF. The rearrangement joins TRBV29-1 to TRBJ2-5, with 7 nucleotides matching TRBD1. The CDR3 has 13 residues. CDR1 and CDR2 (germline): SQVTM, ANQGSEA. V shed 6 bases, J shed 1 base, and the junction held 5 bases outside the gene matches.

The rearrangement joins TRBV5-1 to TRBJ1-2, with TRBD1 as a possible D gene (6 bases). The CDR3 consists of 14 residues. Per germline, CDR1 SGHRS and CDR2 YFSETQ. The V end was cut by 5 bases, the J end by 1 base, with 12 bases between. CDR3 protein: CASRWGAGNYGYTF. The CDR3 DNA reads TGCGCCAGCAGATGGGGGGCAGGTAACTATGGCTACACCTTC. The variable domain in full, with the rest retrieved from reference TRBV5-1 and TRBJ1-2, is KAGVTQTPRYLIKTRGQQVTLSCSPISGHRSVSWYQQTPGQGLQFLFEYFSETQRNKGNFPGRFSGRQFSNSRSEMNVSTLELGDSALYLCASRWGAGNYGYTFGSGTRLTVV.

This rearrangement joins TRBV28 to TRBJ1-1; no clear D gene. Between the trimmed V and J ends, which lost 2 bases and 3 bases, there was a span of 4 bases. The CDR3 length is 12 residues. Germline-derived CDR1 and CDR2 are MDHEN and SYDVKM. The CDR3, as DNA: TGTGCCAGCAGTTTACGAGACACTGAAGCTTTCTTT. Translating it yields CASSLRDTEAFF.

The chain employs TRBV29-1 and TRBJ2-1; D possibly corresponds to TRBD1 (5 bases). Germline-derived CDR1 and CDR2 are SQVTM and ANQGSEA. CDR3 length: 13 residues. V was pared by 5 bases and J by 9 bases, with 17 bases between. For the CDR3, the DNA is TGCAGCGTTCGACCTCAGGGTCCAGCTGAGCAGTTCTTC. It is translated as CSVRPQGPAEQFF.

This clone was seen a single time. The V call is TRBV29-1, the J call TRBJ2-7; D is undetermined. Trimming cost V 2 bases and J 2 bases, with 19 bases left between them. The CDR3 runs 16 residues. Germline V gene data show CDR1 as SQVTM and CDR2 as ANQGSEA. The CDR3 is CSVETGPTQRAYEQYF. For the CDR3, the DNA is TGCAGCGTTGAAACTGGGCCGACACAACGAGCCTACGAGCAGTACTTC.

This clone has more than one count but fewer than ten. J is TRBJ1-2 and V is TRBV5-1; 10 nucleotides match TRBD1. V gave up 4 bases and J gave up 3 bases; unmatched junction bases: 6. The CDR3 sequence is 15 residues long. From germline, CDR1 is SGHRS and CDR2 YFSETQ. The CDR3 nucleotides read TGCGCCAGCAGCCCCGGGACAGGGGTGGACTATGGCTACACCTTC. Its protein is CASSPGTGVDYGYTF.

This clone came up once. CDR3 loop: CASSGLAGRVGNEQFF. For the CDR3, the DNA is TGTGCCTCCTCCGGTCTAGCCGGGCGGGTTGGTAATGAGCAGTTCTTC. The chain has TRBV18 and TRBJ2-1, with D perhaps matching TRBD2 (5 bases). CDR3 length equals 16 residues. In germline, CDR1 is KGHSH, CDR2 LQKENI. V was pared by 11 bases and J by 7 bases, with 27 bases between. The full variable domain, in which reference TRBV18 and TRBJ2-1 provide the parts outside the CDR3, is NAGVMQNPRHLVRRRGQEARLRCSPMKGHSHVYWYRQLPEEGLKFMVYLQKENIIDESGMPKERFSAEFPKEGPSILRIQQVVRGDSAAYFCASSGLAGRVGNEQFFGPGTRLTVL.

The chain couples TRBV7-3 to TRBJ2-5, with D perhaps matching TRBD2 (6 bases). The germline CDR1 and CDR2 sequences are SGHTA and FQGTGA. The CDR3 contains 15 residues. Between the trimmed V and J ends, which lost 5 bases and 4 bases, there was a span of 17 bases. The CDR3 loop reads CASSPPGTLGETQYF. DNA for the CDR3: TGTGCCAGCAGCCCCCCAGGGACTCTGGGAGAGACCCAGTACTTC.

The chain links TRBV30 to TRBJ1-2; TRBD1 matches at 7 bases. This CDR3 has 13 residues. V lost 3 bases to trimming and J lost 5 bases; unmatched junction nucleotides: 6. Germline lookup yields CDR1 GTSNPN and CDR2 SVGIG (reference sequence). CDR3 in DNA: TGTGCCTGGAGCAGGGGGTTCCCTTATGGCTACACCTTC. Translating it yields CAWSRGFPYGYTF.

The genes are TRBV6-1 and TRBJ2-3; no clear D. The germline CDR1 and CDR2 sequences are MNHNS and SASEGT. This CDR3 has 12 amino acids. The V end was cut by 7 bases, the J end by 6 bases, with 11 bases between. The CDR3 protein is CASIGVPDTQYF. Written as DNA, the CDR3 is TGTGCCAGCATAGGCGTCCCGGATACGCAGTATTTT.

V gene TRBV19 combines with J gene TRBJ1-4; D remains unclear. The CDR3 is 13 amino acids. V was shortened by 3 bases and J by 5 bases, with 7 bases between the two germline ends. Germline CDR1 reads LNHDA; CDR2 reads SQIVND (reference sequence). The CDR3 DNA is TGTGCCAGTAGTATTGGTTTGAATGAAAAACTGTTTTTT. The encoded protein is CASSIGLNEKLFF.

The CDR3 DNA sequence: TGTGCCAGCAGCCTCAGGGGCTCTGGAAACACCATATATTTT. It codes for CASSLRGSGNTIYF. The rearrangement uses TRBV6-5 and TRBJ1-3; D perhaps matches TRBD1 (6 bases). With 6 bases removed from V and 0 bases from J, the gap between germline ends came to 9 bases. Germline CDR1 reads MNHEY; CDR2 reads SVGAGI. This CDR3 contains 14 residues.

The chain employs TRBV5-4 and TRBJ2-6, with D unresolved. V lost 0 bases and J 4 bases, leaving 5 bases between the germline ends. The CDR3 is 14 amino acids. Looked up from germline, CDR1 is SGHNT and CDR2 is YYREEE (reference sequence). The CDR3 DNA is TGTGCCAGCAGCTTGGCCCAGGGGGCCAACGTCCTGACTTTC. Its protein product is CASSLAQGANVLTF.